This passage covers 27 T cell receptor beta chains from one sample sequenced in a study of blood T cell repertoires in COVID-19. Profiling relied on immunoSEQ multiplex PCR, and the TCRdb table lists in-frame clones only, not all of them. The repertoire includes roughly 330,000 clones, 70% to 90% of them detected once, and about 5% sits in the top ten. The sample consisted of PBMCs or T cells enriched from blood (not recorded which). The origin of the receptors is a woman in her twenties or thirties who had recovered from COVID-19.

The CDR3 protein is CSVRGDRGWMEYAEAFF. CDR3 nucleotide sequence: TGCAGCGTTCGGGGGGACAGGGGATGGATGGAGTACGCTGAAGCTTTCTTT. The V and J genes are TRBV29-1 and TRBJ1-1, with 10 bases that match TRBD1. This CDR3 has 17 amino acids. V lost 5 bases, J lost 6 bases, and 18 bases stayed unmatched. CDR1 SQVTM and CDR2 ANQGSEA come from the germline V gene.

The rearrangement joins TRBV5-1 to TRBJ1-2, with 10 bases aligning to TRBD1. The trim removed 0 bases at V and 8 bases at J, leaving 7 bases unmatched. CDR3 length equals 15 residues. Germline CDR1 and CDR2: SGHRS and YFSETQ. CDR3 region: CASSLGQGAPGGYTF. DNA for the CDR3: TGCGCCAGCAGCTTGGGACAGGGGGCCCCCGGGGGCTACACCTTC.

This clone has just one count. J is TRBJ2-1 and V is TRBV5-4, with a weak D call TRBD2 (6 bases). Trimming cost V 4 bases and J 6 bases, with 14 bases left between them. Germline assignment: CDR1 SGHNT and CDR2 YYREEE (reference sequence). The CDR3 consists of 14 residues. The CDR3 nucleotides read TGTGCCAGCAGCCGGGACCTCGGGGGCAATGAGCAGTTCTTC. It yields the protein CASSRDLGGNEQFF.

This chain connects TRBV6-5 to TRBJ1-3, with 9 bases lining up with TRBD1. V shed 1 base and J 2 bases; nucleotides not matched to a gene: 3. Per germline, CDR1 MNHEY and CDR2 SVGAGI. CDR3 length: 16 residues. In nucleotides, the CDR3 is TGTGCCAGCAGTTACTGGAACAGGGGGCCTGGAAACACCATATATTTT. Encoded protein: CASSYWNRGPGNTIYF.

V and J are TRBV5-1 and TRBJ2-7; tentatively, D is TRBD2 (5 bases). The CDR3 runs 14 residues. V was pared by 2 bases and J by 5 bases, with 14 bases between. CDR1 SGHRS and CDR2 YFSETQ come from the germline V gene. CDR3 in DNA: TGCGCCAGCAGCTTCGGGGTAGTAGGCGACGAGCAGTACTTC. This translates into CASSFGVVGDEQYF. The complete variable domain, with remaining parts taken from reference TRBV5-1 and TRBJ2-7, reads KAGVTQTPRYLIKTRGQQVTLSCSPISGHRSVSWYQQTPGQGLQFLFEYFSETQRNKGNFPGRFSGRQFSNSRSEMNVSTLELGDSALYLCASSFGVVGDEQYFGPGTRLTVT.

The chain joins TRBV6-1 to TRBJ2-7, with D tentatively TRBD1 (6 bases). CDR1 MNHNS and CDR2 SASEGT come from the germline V gene. V lost 1 base and J lost 3, with 10 bases in between. The CDR3 sequence is 14 residues long. CDR3 sequence: CASSEGVRGYEQYF. The CDR3 nucleotides read TGTGCCAGCAGTGAAGGTGTCAGGGGCTACGAGCAGTACTTC.

V and J are TRBV2 and TRBJ2-2, with 10 bases identical to TRBD2. The CDR3 consists of 16 residues. Trimming at V came to 6 bases and at J to 0 bases, leaving 4 bases not matched to a gene. Germline loops: CDR1 SNHLY, CDR2 FYNNEI. CDR3 DNA sequence: TGTGCCAGCAGCGCTAGCGGGGGTACGAACACCGGGGAGCTGTTTTTT. Protein product: CASSASGGTNTGELFF. The entire variable domain, with the rest obtained from reference TRBV2 and TRBJ2-2, is as follows: EPEVTQTPSHQVTQMGQEVILRCVPISNHLYFYWYRQILGQKVEFLVSFYNNEISEKSEIFDDQFSVERPDGSNFTLKIRSTKLEDSAMYFCASSASGGTNTGELFFGEGSRLTVL.

The chain is built from TRBV10-1 and TRBJ1-5; D remains ambiguous. The germline gives CDR1 WNHNN, CDR2 SYGVQD (reference sequence). V was clipped by 10 bases and J by 2 bases, with 15 bases between them. The CDR3 runs 14 residues. In DNA form, the CDR3 reads TGCGCCACCCAGCGCGGGGTTCGCAATCAGCCCCAGCATTTT. Its translation is CATQRGVRNQPQHF.

The rearrangement joins TRBV4-3 to TRBJ2-7, with D perhaps TRBD1 (5 bases). CDR1 is LGHNA, CDR2 YSLEER, per germline. Trimming left V 1 base short and J 2 bases short, with 9 bases between. The CDR3 has 14 residues. CDR3 DNA sequence: TGCGCCAGCAGCCAAGGGGCCAGGGCCTACGAGCAGTACTTC. Its translation is CASSQGARAYEQYF.

This clone was recorded once. This sequence joins TRBV10-3 and TRBJ2-2; 7 bases align to TRBD1. V was clipped by 6 bases and J by 7 bases; unmatched bases: 2. The germline V gene encodes CDR1 ENHRY and CDR2 SYGVKD. The CDR3 consists of 12 residues. DNA for the CDR3: TGTGCCATCAGGACAGGGTTCGGGGAGCTGTTTTTT. Protein sequence: CAIRTGFGELFF.

V usage is TRBV7-9 and J usage is TRBJ1-6, with D hard to call. CDR1 is SEHNR, CDR2 FQNEAQ, per germline (reference sequence). This CDR3 is built from 13 residues. Trimming removed 4 bases at V and 10 bases at J, with 11 bases between. In DNA form, the CDR3 reads TGTGCCAGCAGCTCCCCGGGAGGGTCACCCCTCCACTTT. This codes for CASSSPGGSPLHF.

The chain links TRBV6-5 to TRBJ2-7; TRBD1 aligns across 7 bases. The CDR3 sequence is 15 residues long. CDR1 and CDR2 from the germline V gene are MNHEY and SVGAGI. Trimming cost V 5 bases and J 7 bases; bases outside gene matches: 14. The DNA of the CDR3 is TGTGCCAGCAGTATGACGAGGACAGGCCTGGGGGAGCAGTACTTC. Protein sequence: CASSMTRTGLGEQYF.

The chain links TRBV18 to TRBJ2-5, with TRBD2 matching over 8 bases. The CDR3 contains 18 residues. Germline V gene data show CDR1 as KGHSH and CDR2 as LQKENI. J lost 4 bases, V lost 6 bases, and 19 bases had no gene match. The CDR3 bases are TGTGCCAGCTCCCAGGCGAGAGGCCAGAGCGGGGGCAGAGAGACCCAGTACTTC. Its protein product is CASSQARGQSGGRETQYF.

V gene TRBV11-2 combines with J gene TRBJ1-5, with D unresolved. Per the germline V gene, CDR1 is SGHAT and CDR2 is FQNNGV. This CDR3 is 15 amino acids long. The V end was cut by 0 bases, the J end by 4 bases, with 10 bases between. The CDR3 sequence is CASSLEGNRNQPQHF. CDR3 nucleotide sequence: TGTGCCAGCAGCTTAGAGGGCAACCGAAATCAGCCCCAGCATTTT.

This sequence joins TRBV10-3 and TRBJ1-1; no firm D call. The CDR3 extends over 13 amino acids. Germline values: CDR1 ENHRY, CDR2 SYGVKD. The V end was cut by 3 bases, the J end by 4 bases, with 9 bases between. DNA of the CDR3: TGTGCCATCAGTGATAGCACCGGCACTGAAGCTTTCTTT. This codes for CAISDSTGTEAFF.

A single count supports this clone. The J gene is TRBJ1-2, the V gene TRBV13, with unresolved D. Germline CDR1 and CDR2: PRHDT and FYEKMQ (reference sequence). Trimming stripped 0 bases from V and 0 bases from J, with 8 bases between. This CDR3 comprises 15 residues. CDR3 in amino acids: CASSLGTFTNYGYTF. The CDR3 bases are TGTGCCAGCAGCTTAGGGACTTTTACTAACTATGGCTACACCTTC.

The chain is built from TRBV19 and TRBJ1-5; D not resolved. The germline V gene has CDR1 LNHDA and CDR2 SQIVND (reference sequence). This CDR3 has 14 amino acids. Between the trimmed V and J ends, which lost 8 bases and 1 base, there was a span of 12 bases. The CDR3, as DNA: TGTGCCAGTTCGCGGTACCGAAGCAATCAGCCCCAGCATTTT. Its translation is CASSRYRSNQPQHF.

The V gene is TRBV15, the J gene TRBJ2-3, with TRBD1 matching 9 bases. V lost 3 bases, J lost 0 bases, and 1 base stayed unmatched. The CDR3 runs 15 residues. Per the germline V gene, CDR1 is LNHNV and CDR2 is YYDKDF (reference sequence). The CDR3, as DNA: TGTGCCACCAGCAGGGGACAGGGAAGCACAGATACGCAGTATTTT. Translation gives CATSRGQGSTDTQYF.

J is TRBJ1-2 and V is TRBV10-3; 9 nucleotides line up with TRBD1. In germline, CDR1 is ENHRY, CDR2 SYGVKD. Unmatched junction bases numbered 5, after V lost 7 bases and J lost 8 bases. The CDR3 consists of 12 residues. CDR3 amino acids: CAINRQGGGYTF. In DNA, the CDR3 is TGTGCCATCAATCGACAGGGGGGAGGCTACACCTTC.

This clone occurred once. The rearrangement links TRBV12-5 to TRBJ2-1; D uncertain. The CDR3 contains 16 residues. Germline V gene sequence: CDR1 LGHNT, CDR2 FRNRAP. Trimming stripped 3 bases from V and 7 bases from J, with 19 bases between. The CDR3 coding sequence is TGTGCTAGTGGTTTTTATACCGGCAGGTCGTCGAATGAGCAGTTCTTC. Translating gives CASGFYTGRSSNEQFF.

The rearrangement links TRBV5-1 to TRBJ1-4; 7 bases agree with TRBD1. J was trimmed by 8 bases and V by 4 bases; bases with no gene match: 11. Germline values: CDR1 SGHRS, CDR2 YFSETQ. CDR3 length: 15 amino acids. CDR3 sequence (DNA): TGCGCCAGCAGCGGCTCAGGGGGTTTCGGGGAAAAACTGTTTTTT. Its protein product is CASSGSGGFGEKLFF.

The DNA of the CDR3 is TGCGCCAGCCAAAGCGGGGGGGCCGAATCAGAGACCCAGTACTTC. Residues: CASQSGGAESETQYF. The rearrangement joins TRBV4-1 to TRBJ2-5, with 10 bases aligning to TRBD2. The CDR3 extends over 15 amino acids. Looked up from germline, CDR1 is MGHRA and CDR2 is YSYEKL. Losses at the gene ends were 8 bases for V and 4 bases for J; bases not matched to a gene: 10.

The chain recombines TRBV11-2 with TRBJ2-1, with 8 bases matching TRBD2. The CDR3 is 17 amino acids. Per germline, CDR1 SGHAT and CDR2 FQNNGV. The V and J ends lost 5 bases and 7 bases, in that order; junction bases with no gene match: 16. Here the CDR3 reads CASSVAGGLDPKNEQFF. The DNA for the CDR3 is TGTGCCAGCAGCGTTGCTGGGGGACTAGACCCAAAGAATGAGCAGTTCTTC.

V gene TRBV28 combines with J gene TRBJ2-2, with D possibly matching TRBD2 (5 bases). V dropped 0 bases and J dropped 4 bases, with 9 bases sitting between them. This CDR3 has 15 residues. Per germline, CDR1 MDHEN and CDR2 SYDVKM. Here the CDR3 reads CASSLWRRATGELFF. Written as DNA, the CDR3 is TGTGCCAGCAGTTTATGGCGGCGGGCCACCGGGGAGCTGTTTTTT.

The J gene is TRBJ2-1, the V gene TRBV24-1; D is perhaps TRBD2 (6 bases). The V gene's germline CDR1 is KGHDR and CDR2 SFDVKD. The CDR3 is 12 residues long. The V gene lost 2 bases and the J gene lost 11 bases, with 9 bases spanning the gap. CDR3 amino acids: CATSDSGLQQFF. The CDR3 DNA follows: TGTGCCACCAGTGATTCCGGACTACAGCAGTTCTTC.

The gene calls are TRBV5-1 and TRBJ1-5; D uncertain. The CDR3 length is 15 residues. Germline V lookup: CDR1 SGHRS, CDR2 YFSETQ. V dropped 0 bases and J dropped 1 base, with 8 bases sitting between them. This chain's CDR3 is CASSLDGWSNQPQHF. CDR3 sequence (DNA): TGCGCCAGCAGCTTGGACGGGTGGAGCAATCAGCCCCAGCATTTT.

This clone showed up just a few times. The chain is built from TRBV7-2 and TRBJ1-4, with D perhaps TRBD1 (5 bases). There are 14 residues in the CDR3. Between the trimmed V and J ends, which lost 7 bases and 8 bases, there was a span of 17 bases. Germline CDR1 is SGHTA and CDR2 is FQGNSA. CDR3 sequence reads: CASTPFGGGEKLFF. The CDR3 DNA follows: TGTGCCAGCACCCCCTTCGGGGGAGGAGAAAAACTGTTTTTT.